Below, one T cell receptor beta chain is given with its context. This entry belongs to a study of sequential checkpoint blockade in melanoma. The overall study: Both treatment sequences were followed by maintenance nivolumab.

Treatment noted: randomized to nivolumab then ipilimumab (arm A) or the reverse (arm B). From thawed PBMCs, live CD3+CD8+ cells negative for CD19 and CD56 were sorted. This CDR3 is built from 15 residues. Germline loops: CDR1 SEHNR, CDR2 FQNEAQ (reference sequence). V dropped 5 bases and J dropped 1; count of bases not matched to a gene: 5. The repertoire was sequenced with immunoSEQ multiplex PCR; TCRdb's copy has only in-frame clones and lacks some. The sample has tens of thousands of clones; roughly 80% are singletons. This specimen was CD8+ T cells sorted from blood (inferred from file names), taken from a patient given nivolumab and ipilimumab in sequence. This sequence joins TRBV7-9 and TRBJ2-7; 10 nucleotides line up with TRBD1. The clonotype comes from a human donor with melanoma. The CDR3 protein is CASSQDRGPSYEQYF. DNA for the CDR3: TGTGCCAGCAGCCAAGACAGGGGGCCGTCCTACGAGCAGTACTTC.